This T cell receptor (beta chain) was sequenced in a study of blood T cell repertoires in COVID-19. Participants' reported clinical history set cohort assignment. Recovered status applied to Cohort 3 donors who had two consecutive negative PCRs. It also applied to those with clearance or with symptom resolution. Original methodology: Estimated nucleated cell counts came from reference gene primer amplification. Sequenced by immunoSEQ multiplex PCR; TCRdb stores in-frame clones only, minus some. The DNA was the basis for D and trimming; V, J and clone size are from that table. The sample shows approximately 330,000 clones, 85% to 90% of them seen only once. The sequence was obtained from a young woman who had recovered from COVID-19. Sequenced input: PBMCs or T cells enriched from blood (not recorded which).

DNA for the CDR3: TGTGCCAGCAGGACACGAGTTGGGACAGGGGCAGAGACCCAGTACTTC. Translating gives CASRTRVGTGAETQYF. The chain joins TRBV2 to TRBJ2-5, with 10 bases aligning to TRBD1. Germline CDR1 SNHLY, CDR2 FYNNEI. With 6 bases clipped from V and 4 bases from J, the junction kept 11 bases outside the gene matches. The CDR3 runs 16 residues.